The sequence of this T cell receptor (beta chain) was determined in a study of T-cell reconstitution after alpha-beta-depleted transplantation in children. Germline CDR1 MNHEY, CDR2 SVGEGT. The CDR3 runs 16 residues. V was trimmed by 0 bases and J by 1 base, leaving 12 bases between them. TCRbeta library construction was performed incorporating unique molecular identifiers. TCRdb reanalysed the PCR reads using MiXCR and keeps one entry per CDR3 protein. The sample lists some 460,000 distinct CDR3 sequences, 15% to 20% occurring once. Study-wide results and caveats: Several hundred expanded graft clones reportedly supplied alpha-beta T cells about two months after transplant. From surviving recipient T cells and thymic progenitors came the high day-60 TCRbeta diversity observed in some patients. T cells produced anew were the main source of T-cell counts and diversity one year after transplant.

This clonotype was detected only a few times. Its antigen is not known. The gene calls are TRBV6-2 or TRBV6-3 and TRBJ2-5, with D possibly being TRBD2 (6 bases). This receptor was taken from a boy under two years old who had a stem cell transplant for Wiskott-Aldrich syndrome, so the T cells may come from the graft donor. The sample here was PBMCs, mostly from graft donor cells, taken 360 days after TCRalphabeta/CD19-depleted stem cell transplant. This chain's CDR3 is CASSYSVRDFQETQYF. CDR3 in DNA: TGTGCCAGCAGTTACTCGGTCCGGGACTTCCAAGAGACCCAGTACTTC.